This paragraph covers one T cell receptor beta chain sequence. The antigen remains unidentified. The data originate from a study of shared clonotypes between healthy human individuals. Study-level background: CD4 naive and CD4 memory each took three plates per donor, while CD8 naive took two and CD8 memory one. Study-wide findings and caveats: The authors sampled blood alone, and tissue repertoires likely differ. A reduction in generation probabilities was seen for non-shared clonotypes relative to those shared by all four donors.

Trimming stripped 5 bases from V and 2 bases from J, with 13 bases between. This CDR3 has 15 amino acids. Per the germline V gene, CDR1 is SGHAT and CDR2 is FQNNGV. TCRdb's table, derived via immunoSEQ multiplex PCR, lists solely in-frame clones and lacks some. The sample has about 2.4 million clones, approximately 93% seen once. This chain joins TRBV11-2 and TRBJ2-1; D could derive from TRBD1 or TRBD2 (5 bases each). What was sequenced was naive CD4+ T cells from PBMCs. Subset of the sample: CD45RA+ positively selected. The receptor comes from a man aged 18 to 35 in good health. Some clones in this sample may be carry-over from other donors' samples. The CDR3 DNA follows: TGTGCCAGCAGCGACGAGGGCAGGGCCTACAATGAGCAGTTCTTC. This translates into CASSDEGRAYNEQFF.